This T cell receptor (beta chain) emerged from a study of blood T cell repertoires in COVID-19. Method: immunoSEQ multiplex PCR; TCRdb's copy keeps in-frame clones and lacks some. The sample has about 130,000 clones; 75% to 90% are singletons. Germline assignment: CDR1 LGHDT and CDR2 YNNKEL (reference sequence). Unmatched junction bases numbered 4, after V lost 7 bases and J lost 5 bases. This CDR3 comprises 12 residues. The clonotype comes from a woman in her 50s who had recovered from COVID-19. The chain joins TRBV3-1 (or the pseudogene TRBV3-2) to TRBJ1-1; 7 bases agree with TRBD1. Sequenced: PBMCs or T cells enriched from blood (not recorded which). Written as DNA, the CDR3 is TGTGCCAGCAACTCAGGGGGGACTGAAGCTTTCTTT. Translated: CASNSGGTEAFF.